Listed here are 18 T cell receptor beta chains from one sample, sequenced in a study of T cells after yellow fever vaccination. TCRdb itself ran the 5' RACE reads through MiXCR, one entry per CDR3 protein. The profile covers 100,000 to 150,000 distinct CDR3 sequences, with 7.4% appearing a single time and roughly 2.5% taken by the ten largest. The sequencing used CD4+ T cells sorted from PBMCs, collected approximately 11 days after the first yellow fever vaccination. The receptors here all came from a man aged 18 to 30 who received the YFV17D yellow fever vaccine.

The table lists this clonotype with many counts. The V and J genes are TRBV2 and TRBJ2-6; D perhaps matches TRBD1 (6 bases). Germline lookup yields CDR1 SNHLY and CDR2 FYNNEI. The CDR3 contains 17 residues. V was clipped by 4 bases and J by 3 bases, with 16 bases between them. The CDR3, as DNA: TGTGCCAGCAGTGTCGGGGCTCAGGGGAGTGGGGCCAACGTCCTGACTTTC. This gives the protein CASSVGAQGSGANVLTF.

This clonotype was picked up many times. CDR3: CASSQVGYRTEAFF. The CDR3, as DNA: TGCGCCAGCAGCCAAGTAGGTTATCGGACTGAAGCTTTCTTT. The chain uses TRBV4-3 and TRBJ1-1; D gene unclear. The CDR3 runs 14 residues. Germline CDR1 LGHNA, CDR2 YSLEER. V shed 1 base and J shed 5 bases, with 11 bases lying between them.

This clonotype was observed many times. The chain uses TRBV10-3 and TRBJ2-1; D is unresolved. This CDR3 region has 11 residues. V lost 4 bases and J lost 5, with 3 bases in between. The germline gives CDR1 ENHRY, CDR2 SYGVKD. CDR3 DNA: TGTGCCATCAGTGTCAACAATGAGCAGTTCTTC. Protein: CAISVNNEQFF.

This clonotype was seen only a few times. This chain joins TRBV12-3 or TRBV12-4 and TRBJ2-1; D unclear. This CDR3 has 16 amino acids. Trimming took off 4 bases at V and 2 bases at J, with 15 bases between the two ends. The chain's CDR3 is CASSWMSANPYNEQFF. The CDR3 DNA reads TGTGCCAGCAGTTGGATGTCCGCCAACCCCTACAATGAGCAGTTCTTC.

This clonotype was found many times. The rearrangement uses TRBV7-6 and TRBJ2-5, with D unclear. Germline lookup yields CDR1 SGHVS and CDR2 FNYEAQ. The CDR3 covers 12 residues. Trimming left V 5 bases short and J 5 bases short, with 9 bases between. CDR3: CASSQMVETQYF. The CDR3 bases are TGTGCCAGCAGCCAAATGGTTGAGACCCAGTACTTC.

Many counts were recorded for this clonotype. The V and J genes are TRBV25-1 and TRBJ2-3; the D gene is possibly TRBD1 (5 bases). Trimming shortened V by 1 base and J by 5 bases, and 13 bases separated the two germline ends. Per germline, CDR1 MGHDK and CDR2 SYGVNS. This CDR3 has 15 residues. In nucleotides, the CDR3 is TGTGCCAGCAGTGAATTTGGTGGGGCGGAAGATACGCAGTATTTT. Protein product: CASSEFGGAEDTQYF.

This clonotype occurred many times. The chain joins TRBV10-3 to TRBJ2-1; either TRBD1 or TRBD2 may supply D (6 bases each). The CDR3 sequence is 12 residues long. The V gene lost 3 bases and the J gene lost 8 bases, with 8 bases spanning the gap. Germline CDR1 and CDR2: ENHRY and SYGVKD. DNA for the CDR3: TGTGCCATCAGTGACCGGGGGCATGAGCAGTTCTTC. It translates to CAISDRGHEQFF.

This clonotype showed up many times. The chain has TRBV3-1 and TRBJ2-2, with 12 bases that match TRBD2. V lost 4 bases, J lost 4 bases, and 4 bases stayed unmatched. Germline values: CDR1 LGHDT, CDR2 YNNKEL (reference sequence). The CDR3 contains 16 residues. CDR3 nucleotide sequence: TGTGCCAGCAGCCTCGGACTAGCGGGGCCCACCGGGGAGCTGTTTTTT. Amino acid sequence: CASSLGLAGPTGELFF. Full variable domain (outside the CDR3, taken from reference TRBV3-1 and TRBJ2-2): DTAVSQTPKYLVTQMGNDKSIKCEQNLGHDTMYWYKQDSKKFLKIMFSYNNKELIINETVPNRFSPKSPDKAHLNLHINSLELGDSAVYFCASSLGLAGPTGELFFGEGSRLTVL.

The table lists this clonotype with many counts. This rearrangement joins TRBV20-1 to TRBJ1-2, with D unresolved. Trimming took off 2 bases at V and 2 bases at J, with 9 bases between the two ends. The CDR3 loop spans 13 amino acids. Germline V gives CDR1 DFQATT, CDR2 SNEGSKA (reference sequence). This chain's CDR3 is CSARTGVNYGYTF. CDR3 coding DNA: TGCAGTGCTAGAACGGGAGTAAACTATGGCTACACCTTC.

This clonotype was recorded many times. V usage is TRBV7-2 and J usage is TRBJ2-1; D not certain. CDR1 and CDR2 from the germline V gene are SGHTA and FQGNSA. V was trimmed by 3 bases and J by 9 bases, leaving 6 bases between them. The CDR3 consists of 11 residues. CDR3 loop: CASSFMSEQFF. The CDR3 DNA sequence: TGTGCCAGCAGCTTTATGAGTGAGCAGTTCTTC.

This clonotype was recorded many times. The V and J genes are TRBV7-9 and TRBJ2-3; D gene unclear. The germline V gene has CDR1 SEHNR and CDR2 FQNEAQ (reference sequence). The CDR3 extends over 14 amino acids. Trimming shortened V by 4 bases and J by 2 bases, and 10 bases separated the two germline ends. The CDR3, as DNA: TGTGCCAGCAGCTCCCCTCAAACCACAGATACGCAGTATTTT. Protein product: CASSSPQTTDTQYF.

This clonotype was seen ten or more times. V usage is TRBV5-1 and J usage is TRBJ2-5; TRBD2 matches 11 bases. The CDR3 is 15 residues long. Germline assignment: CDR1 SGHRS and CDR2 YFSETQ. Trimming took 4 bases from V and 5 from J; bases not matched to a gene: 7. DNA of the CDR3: TGCGCCAGCAGCACGGGACTAGCGGCCAAGGAGACCCAGTACTTC. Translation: CASSTGLAAKETQYF.

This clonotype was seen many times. The CDR3 loop reads CASSLQAGGDTQYF. The CDR3 region has the DNA TGTGCCAGCAGCTTACAAGCGGGGGGTGATACGCAGTATTTT. The rearrangement links TRBV7-3 to TRBJ2-3; 9 bases match TRBD2. J gave up 6 bases and V 2 bases, and 3 bases lay outside the gene matches. The length of the CDR3 is 14 residues. Germline values: CDR1 SGHTA, CDR2 FQGTGA.

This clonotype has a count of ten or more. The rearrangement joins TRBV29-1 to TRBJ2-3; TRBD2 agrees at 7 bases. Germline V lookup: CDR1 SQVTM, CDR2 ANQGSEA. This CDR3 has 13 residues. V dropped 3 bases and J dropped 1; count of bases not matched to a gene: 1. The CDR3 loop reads CSVDRGGTDTQYF. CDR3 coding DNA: TGCAGCGTTGACCGGGGGGGCACAGATACGCAGTATTTT.

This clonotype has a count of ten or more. The CDR3 is CASSPGTEAFF. The DNA for the CDR3 is TGTGCCAGCAGCCCTGGCACTGAAGCTTTCTTT. The rearrangement joins TRBV7-9 to TRBJ1-1; no reliable D call. Trimming took off 5 bases at V and 4 bases at J, with 5 bases between the two ends. The CDR3 has 11 amino acids. CDR1 and CDR2 from the germline V gene are SEHNR and FQNEAQ (reference sequence). The variable domain in full, completed from reference TRBV7-9 and TRBJ1-1, reads DTGVSQNPRHKITKRGQNVTFRCDPISEHNRLYWYRQTLGQGPEFLTYFQNEAQLEKSRLLSDRFSAERPKGSFSTLEIQRTEQGDSAMYLCASSPGTEAFFGQGTRLTVV.

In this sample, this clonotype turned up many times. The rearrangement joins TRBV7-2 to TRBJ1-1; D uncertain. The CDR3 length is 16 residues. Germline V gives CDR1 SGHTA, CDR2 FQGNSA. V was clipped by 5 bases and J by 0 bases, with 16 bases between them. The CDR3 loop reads CASSLRRTSMNTEAFF. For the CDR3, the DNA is TGTGCCAGCAGCCTAAGACGGACTAGCATGAACACTGAAGCTTTCTTT. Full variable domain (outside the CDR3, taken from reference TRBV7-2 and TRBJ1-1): GAGVSQSPSNKVTEKGKDVELRCDPISGHTALYWYRQSLGQGLEFLIYFQGNSAPDKSGLPSDRFSAERTGGSVSTLTIQRTQQEDSAVYLCASSLRRTSMNTEAFFGQGTRLTVV.

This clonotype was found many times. CDR3 residues: CASSYLQGNYGYTF. The CDR3 region has the DNA TGCGCCAGCAGCTACCTACAGGGAAACTATGGCTACACCTTC. The V call is TRBV5-1, the J call TRBJ1-2; TRBD1 is a possible D gene (6 bases). The length of the CDR3 is 14 residues. Trimming pared 3 bases from V and 2 bases from J, leaving 11 bases between. Per the germline V gene, CDR1 is SGHRS and CDR2 is YFSETQ. Full variable domain (outside the CDR3, taken from reference TRBV5-1 and TRBJ1-2): KAGVTQTPRYLIKTRGQQVTLSCSPISGHRSVSWYQQTPGQGLQFLFEYFSETQRNKGNFPGRFSGRQFSNSRSEMNVSTLELGDSALYLCASSYLQGNYGYTFGSGTRLTVV.

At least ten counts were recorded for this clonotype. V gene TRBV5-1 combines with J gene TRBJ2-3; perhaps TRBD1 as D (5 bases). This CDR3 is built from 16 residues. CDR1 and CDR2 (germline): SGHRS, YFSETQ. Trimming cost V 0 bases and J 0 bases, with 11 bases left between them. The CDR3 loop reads CASSLADSPSTDTQYF. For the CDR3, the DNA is TGCGCCAGCAGCTTGGCCGACAGTCCCAGCACAGATACGCAGTATTTT.